The 25 T cell receptor beta chains below were found in one sample sequenced in a study of prognosis after radiotherapy for stage I lung cancer. Two rounds of multiplex PCR amplified TCR beta CDR3 from genomic DNA. Gene-specific TRBV and TRBJ primers were used in PCR round one. TCRdb independently ran MiXCR on the multiplex PCR reads; one entry per CDR3 protein. The sample has around 30,000 distinct CDR3 sequences; nearly 35% are singletons. The source material was PBMCs, sampled before or after stereotactic body radiation therapy (not recorded which). The receptors were gathered from a donor at least 50 years old with non-small cell lung cancer.

This clonotype was observed a few times. Being one base from a much bigger clone, this may be a read error. This chain connects TRBV19 to TRBJ1-2, with D perhaps matching TRBD1 (5 bases). The CDR3 is 15 residues long. Germline assignment: CDR1 LNHDA and CDR2 SQIVND (reference sequence). CDR3 DNA: TGTGCCAGTAGTATAGATTCGGGCGGGGCCGATGGCTGCACCTTC. Protein sequence: CASSIDSGGADGCTF.

V is TRBV20-1 and J is TRBJ1-1; 8 nucleotides line up with TRBD1. CDR3 length: 13 amino acids. J gave up 5 bases and V 3 bases, and 5 bases lay outside the gene matches. Per germline, CDR1 DFQATT and CDR2 SNEGSKA (reference sequence). The CDR3 DNA reads as TGCAGTGCTAGTCAGGGGGCTCAAACTGAAGCTTTCTTT. It codes for CSASQGAQTEAFF.

This clonotype was recorded many times. The rearrangement joins TRBV7-9 to TRBJ2-7; D not resolved. Per germline, CDR1 SEHNR and CDR2 FQNEAQ (reference sequence). The CDR3 contains 13 residues. V lost 4 bases, J lost 2 bases, and 9 bases lay in between. This chain's CDR3 is CASSSEAAYEQYF. CDR3 sequence (DNA): TGTGCCAGCAGCTCGGAAGCCGCCTACGAGCAGTACTTC.

This clonotype was counted at least ten times. V is TRBV6-4 and J is TRBJ2-3; 9 bases agree with TRBD1. The germline V gene has CDR1 MRHNA and CDR2 SNTAGT. The V segment lost 6 bases and the J segment 7 bases; nucleotides outside the gene matches: 11. The CDR3 has 15 residues. CDR3 nucleotides: TGTGCCAGCAGCGCGCAGGGACAGGGCTTGAATACGCAGTATTTT. Protein product: CASSAQGQGLNTQYF.

This clonotype is deemed medium-sized. The gene calls are TRBV20-1 and TRBJ2-7; 15 bases are a match to TRBD2. Germline-derived CDR1 and CDR2 are DFQATT and SNEGSKA (reference sequence). The CDR3 extends over 16 amino acids. After removal of 3 bases from V and 3 bases from J, the junction contained 6 bases not matched to a gene. The CDR3 sequence is CSASGTSGRIVYEQYF. The DNA for the CDR3 is TGCAGTGCTAGTGGGACTAGCGGGAGGATCGTCTACGAGCAGTACTTC.

This clonotype came up many times. The chain is built from TRBV5-1 and TRBJ1-3, with D perhaps matching TRBD1 (5 bases). Trimming removed 4 bases from V and 4 bases from J, with 18 bases in between. Germline V lookup: CDR1 SGHRS, CDR2 YFSETQ. The CDR3 runs to 16 residues. The CDR3, as DNA: TGCGCCAGCAGCCCCTCGATTGGGGCACTCGGAAACACCATATATTTT. This translates into CASSPSIGALGNTIYF.

This clonotype was detected once. The rearrangement joins TRBV5-1 to TRBJ1-3; D uncertain. CDR3 length: 14 amino acids. Germline loops: CDR1 SGHRS, CDR2 YFSETQ. Trimming cost V 0 bases and J 3 bases, with 7 bases left between them. CDR3 loop: CASSLAGFGNTIYF. For the CDR3, the DNA is TGCGCCAGCAGCTTGGCCGGGTTTGGAAACACCATATATTTT. Drawing the rest from reference TRBV5-1 and TRBJ1-3, the complete variable domain is KAGVTQTPRYLIKTRGQQVTLSCSPISGHRSVSWYQQTPGQGLQFLFEYFSETQRNKGNFPGRFSGRQFSNSRSEMNVSTLELGDSALYLCASSLAGFGNTIYFGEGSWLTVV.

This clonotype showed up many times. The chain combines TRBV5-6 with TRBJ2-1, with 8 bases fitting TRBD2. The junction had 7 bases not matched to a gene; V was cut back by 4 bases and J by 4 bases. Germline values: CDR1 SGHDT, CDR2 YYEEEE. The CDR3 has 15 amino acids. In DNA form, the CDR3 reads TGTGCCAGCAGCACCGCGGGAGGATTGTACAATGAGCAGTTCTTC. Its translation: CASSTAGGLYNEQFF.

Ten or more counts support this clonotype. The rearrangement joins TRBV24-1 to TRBJ2-3; D might be TRBD2 (6 bases). CDR3 length: 13 residues. Germline CDR1 and CDR2: KGHDR and SFDVKD. With 3 bases removed from V and 8 bases from J, the gap between germline ends came to 11 bases. The chain's CDR3 is CATSDTTGGTQYF. In nucleotides, the CDR3 is TGTGCCACCAGTGATACCACCGGGGGTACGCAGTATTTT.

This clonotype was recorded at least ten times. V usage is TRBV28 and J usage is TRBJ2-1; 10 bases line up with TRBD2. Unmatched junction bases numbered 3, after V lost 8 bases and J lost 8 bases. Germline V gene data show CDR1 as MDHEN and CDR2 as SYDVKM. This CDR3 region has 12 residues. As DNA, the CDR3 is TGTGCCAGCCTAGCGGGGGTTCATGAGCAGTTCTTC. It encodes CASLAGVHEQFF.

In this sample, this clonotype turned up once. Since a far larger clone is one base different, this is likely a read error. This sequence joins TRBV6-1 and TRBJ2-3; a weak D match, TRBD2 (5 bases). This CDR3 region has 15 residues. In germline, CDR1 is MNHNS, CDR2 SASEGT. CDR3 sequence: CASSPNPASTDKQYF. CDR3 DNA: TGTGCCAGCAGTCCAAACCCCGCTAGCACAGATAAGCAGTATTTT.

This clonotype was detected ten times or more. This chain's CDR3 is CASTLQGMDTEAFF. The DNA of the CDR3 is TGTGCCAGTACTCTACAGGGTATGGACACTGAAGCTTTCTTT. The V and J genes are TRBV19 and TRBJ1-1; D possibly corresponds to TRBD1 (6 bases). Trimming cost V 7 bases and J 3 bases, with 15 bases left between them. Germline CDR1 is LNHDA and CDR2 is SQIVND (reference sequence). This CDR3 has 14 amino acids.

Points on this clonotype: This likely traces to a read error, being one base from a far larger clone. The V and J genes are TRBV6-1 and TRBJ2-1; 8 bases map to TRBD1. Germline assignment: CDR1 MNHNS and CDR2 SASEGT. Trimming removed 6 bases from V and 10 bases from J; junction bases left unmatched: 11. CDR3 length equals 14 residues. CDR3 sequence reads: CASSYRGSEGEQFF. DNA for the CDR3: TGTGCCAGCAGCTACAGGGGGTCAGAAGGGGAGCAGTTCTTC.

This clonotype was counted at least ten times. The chain links TRBV19 to TRBJ1-3, with D uncertain. Per germline, CDR1 LNHDA and CDR2 SQIVND (reference sequence). V was trimmed by 4 bases and J by 4 bases, leaving 11 bases between them. The CDR3 covers 14 residues. The CDR3 protein is CASSNRAGGNTIYF. In nucleotides, the CDR3 is TGTGCCAGTAGTAACAGAGCAGGAGGAAACACCATATATTTT.

This clonotype appeared many times. The V and J genes are TRBV18 and TRBJ2-2, with 9 bases aligning to TRBD1. From germline, CDR1 is KGHSH and CDR2 LQKENI. The CDR3 consists of 15 residues. V shed 3 bases and J 3 bases; nucleotides not matched to a gene: 2. The CDR3 loop reads CASSPWTGDTGELFF. The CDR3 region has the DNA TGTGCCAGCTCACCGTGGACAGGGGACACCGGGGAGCTGTTTTTT.

At least ten counts were recorded for this clonotype. This chain connects TRBV4-2 to TRBJ1-3; 9 bases match TRBD1. The V gene end was trimmed by 1 base and the J gene end by 5 bases; junction bases not matched to a gene: 3. The CDR3 has 15 amino acids. Germline V gene lookup returns CDR1 LGHNA and CDR2 YNFKEQ. CDR3 sequence: CASSQGDRARNTIYF. CDR3 nucleotides: TGTGCCAGCAGCCAAGGGGACAGGGCCCGAAACACCATATATTTT.

Remarks on this clonotype: Because the CDR3 is missing its conserved closing phenylalanine or tryptophan, this is likely a read error. The J gene is TRBJ1-2, the V gene TRBV5-1; 7 nucleotides align to TRBD1. This CDR3 spans 15 amino acids. Germline V gives CDR1 SGHRS, CDR2 YFSETQ. V was pared by 0 bases and J by 6 bases, with 8 bases of the junction left unmatched. The CDR3 DNA sequence: TGCGCCAGCAGCTTGGCCGGCGACAGGGAGGATGGCTACACCTTA. Translating gives CASSLAGDREDGYTL.

This clonotype has only a few counts. The genes are TRBV5-1 and TRBJ1-1, with 7 bases aligning to TRBD1. Germline CDR1 and CDR2: SGHRS and YFSETQ. The CDR3 is 14 amino acids. V gave up 2 bases and J gave up 4 bases; unmatched junction bases: 5. The CDR3 bases are TGCGCCAGCAGCTTTCAGGGGGAGGGCACTGAAGCTTTCTTT. Translating gives CASSFQGEGTEAFF.

This clonotype has at least ten counts. The chain has TRBV7-2 and TRBJ2-7, with D perhaps TRBD2 (5 bases). Germline V gives CDR1 SGHTA, CDR2 FQGNSA. V was clipped by 7 bases and J by 7 bases, with 20 bases between them. This CDR3 has 14 amino acids. CDR3: CASNSRVLWGEQYF. Written as DNA, the CDR3 is TGTGCCAGCAACTCGCGGGTCCTTTGGGGAGAGCAGTACTTC.

In its sample, this clonotype was seen many times. The chain uses TRBV28 and TRBJ1-5, with D possibly matching TRBD1 (5 bases). V was pared by 6 bases and J by 0 bases, with 12 bases between. Germline lookup yields CDR1 MDHEN and CDR2 SYDVKM. The CDR3 is 15 amino acids. The DNA for the CDR3 is TGTGCCAGCAGGTCCGGGACGGCTAGCAATCAGCCCCAGCATTTT. This encodes CASRSGTASNQPQHF. The entire variable domain, with the rest obtained from reference TRBV28 and TRBJ1-5, is as follows: DVKVTQSSRYLVKRTGEKVFLECVQDMDHENMFWYRQDPGLGLRLIYFSYDVKMKEKGDIPEGYSVSREKKERFSLILESASTNQTSMYLCASRSGTASNQPQHFGDGTRLSIL.

On this clonotype: The CDR3 end shows no conserved phenylalanine or tryptophan, and so a read error is likely. The rearrangement links TRBV12-3 or TRBV12-4 to TRBJ2-7; 9 bases match TRBD1. This CDR3 is 14 amino acids long. The CDR3 nucleotides read TGTGCCAGCAGTCCACAGGGGGCCCTCTACAAGCAGTACCTC. Residues: CASSPQGALYKQYL.

This clonotype was found once. This likely stems from a read error, as it lies one base from a far larger clone. V gene TRBV6-2 or TRBV6-3 combines with J gene TRBJ1-1; TRBD1 is a possible D gene (5 bases). The V end lost 10 bases, the J end lost 5 bases, and 20 bases lay between the germline ends. The CDR3 covers 14 residues. Germline-derived CDR1 and CDR2 are MNHEY and SVGEGT. The DNA of the CDR3 is TGTGCCATCAGACTCGGGACCCTGGGTACTGAAGCTTTCTTT. Translating gives CAIRLGTLGTEAFF.

In the case of this clonotype: This may come from a read error, since a much larger clone is one base off. The chain employs TRBV5-6 and TRBJ2-3, with a possible D match to TRBD1 (6 bases). Trimming pared 1 base from V and 2 bases from J, leaving 8 bases between. Germline assignment: CDR1 SGHDT and CDR2 YYEEEE. The CDR3 is 14 amino acids. The DNA for the CDR3 is TGTGCCAGCAGCTTGACAGGGTCCACAGATACGCAGTATTTT. Translating it yields CASSLTGSTDTQYF.

As concerns this clonotype: A read error is the likely source, as a far larger clone sits one nucleotide away. V usage is TRBV6-4 and J usage is TRBJ1-2; possibly TRBD1 for D (6 bases). From germline, CDR1 is MRHNA and CDR2 SNTAGT. CDR3 length equals 15 residues. The CDR3 DNA sequence: TGTGCCAGCAGTTACTCTCCGGACAGTCGGAGTTGCTACACCTTC. The encoded protein is CASSYSPDSRSCYTF.

This clonotype was counted at least ten times. The rearrangement joins TRBV5-1 to TRBJ2-1, with 12 bases that match TRBD2. The CDR3 covers 15 residues. From germline, CDR1 is SGHRS and CDR2 YFSETQ. Germline trimming cut 2 bases from V and 10 bases from J; bases unmatched to any gene: 7. CDR3: CASSLTSGGQQEQFF. The DNA for the CDR3 is TGCGCCAGCAGCTTAACTAGCGGGGGGCAGCAAGAGCAGTTCTTC.